A single sample gave rise to the 24 T cell receptor beta chains below, sequenced in a study of T cells in Graves' hyperthyroidism and ophthalmopathy. Amplified TCR beta CDR3 regions derived from RNA transcripts. First-round RT-PCR with HTBI primers amplified the TCR CDR3 region. TCRdb independently ran MiXCR on the multiplex PCR reads; one entry per CDR3 protein. Altogether around 620,000 distinct CDR3 sequences are present, around 46% being singletons, with the ten largest covering around 19%. Sample: peripheral blood or thyroid tissue (not recorded which). The receptors come from an adult woman with Graves' disease, either hyperthyroidism or ophthalmopathy (not recorded which).

There are many counts of this clonotype. This chain connects TRBV27 to TRBJ1-2; perhaps TRBD1 as D (5 bases). There are 16 residues in the CDR3. Germline CDR1 and CDR2: MNHEY and SMNVEV (reference sequence). V dropped 4 bases and J dropped 6 bases, with 21 bases sitting between them. The DNA of the CDR3 is TGTGCCAGCAGTTCCCAAGCCCTCGGGGCAGACCATGGCTACACCTTC. Translating it yields CASSSQALGADHGYTF.

This clonotype was detected ten times or more. The J gene is TRBJ2-7, the V gene TRBV7-8, with a possible D match to TRBD2 (6 bases). The CDR3 length is 15 residues. Germline CDR1 reads SGHVS; CDR2 reads FQNEAQ. Between the trimmed V and J ends, which lost 2 bases and 2 bases, there was a span of 13 bases. CDR3 in amino acids: CASSLTRELPYEQYF. The CDR3 coding sequence is TGTGCCAGCAGCTTAACACGGGAGCTCCCCTACGAGCAGTACTTC.

This clonotype was recorded at least ten times. This chain connects TRBV11-2 to TRBJ2-5; 7 bases are shared with TRBD2. This CDR3 contains 15 residues. Germline lookup yields CDR1 SGHAT and CDR2 FQNNGV. V shed 6 bases, J shed 2 bases, and the junction held 9 bases outside the gene matches. In DNA, the CDR3 is TGTGCCAGCAGTGGGGGGGGGAGCCGACAAGAGACCCAGTACTTC. This gives the protein CASSGGGSRQETQYF.

This chain uses TRBV25-1 with TRBJ1-2; 7 positions agree with TRBD1. This CDR3 region has 14 residues. Trimming cost V 4 bases and J 4 bases; bases outside gene matches: 6. Germline CDR1 MGHDK, CDR2 SYGVNS. The CDR3 spells CASSALNRGYGYTF. CDR3 sequence (DNA): TGTGCCAGCAGTGCCCTGAACAGGGGCTATGGCTACACCTTC.

The chain combines TRBV6-5 with TRBJ1-4; possibly TRBD1 for D (5 bases). The germline V gene has CDR1 MNHEY and CDR2 SVGAGI. This CDR3 has 16 residues. The V end was cut by 6 bases, the J end by 5 bases, with 19 bases between. CDR3 bases: TGTGCCAGCAGCAGTAAGGGGTGGGAGATGAATGAAAAACTGTTTTTT. Amino acid sequence: CASSSKGWEMNEKLFF.

This rearrangement joins TRBV5-1 to TRBJ1-1; a possible D gene is TRBD1 (6 bases). Germline V gives CDR1 SGHRS, CDR2 YFSETQ. V dropped 5 bases and J dropped 7 bases, with 15 bases sitting between them. This CDR3 has 13 residues. The CDR3 loop reads CASRGAEWLEAFF. The DNA of the CDR3 is TGCGCCAGCAGGGGGGCGGAATGGCTTGAAGCTTTCTTT. The full variable domain, with the rest looked up from reference TRBV5-1 and TRBJ1-1, is KAGVTQTPRYLIKTRGQQVTLSCSPISGHRSVSWYQQTPGQGLQFLFEYFSETQRNKGNFPGRFSGRQFSNSRSEMNVSTLELGDSALYLCASRGAEWLEAFFGQGTRLTVV.

The CDR3, as DNA: TGCAGTGCTAGAGGACAGGGAACAACTAATGAAAAACTGTTTTTT. Protein: CSARGQGTTNEKLFF. This sequence joins TRBV20-1 and TRBJ2-2; 7 nucleotides match TRBD1. The J call is uncertain, as TRBJ1-4 better fits the DNA end. Per germline, CDR1 DFQATT and CDR2 SNEGSKA (reference sequence). This CDR3 has 15 amino acids.

This clonotype was counted ten times or more. The chain combines TRBV6-5 with TRBJ1-5; tentative D call: TRBD1 (5 bases). The V gene's germline CDR1 is MNHEY and CDR2 SVGAGI. The V end lost 0 bases, the J end lost 2 bases, and 8 bases lay between the germline ends. The CDR3 runs 15 residues. In DNA form, the CDR3 reads TGTGCCAGCAGTTACTCGGGGGGGGGCAATCAGCCCCAGCATTTT. Encoded protein: CASSYSGGGNQPQHF.

The V call is TRBV6-1, the J call TRBJ1-2; maybe TRBD1 (6 bases). V lost 5 bases and J 4 bases, leaving 17 bases between the germline ends. The germline V gene has CDR1 MNHNS and CDR2 SASEGT. The CDR3 is 15 amino acids. In DNA form, the CDR3 reads TGTGCCAGCAGTCCCACCGACAGGTTGAGCTATGGCTACACCTTC. Its protein product is CASSPTDRLSYGYTF.

The V and J genes are TRBV6-1 and TRBJ1-2; possibly TRBD1 for D (5 bases). The CDR3 is made up of 14 amino acids. Trimming pared 3 bases from V and 6 bases from J, leaving 14 bases between. CDR1 is MNHNS, CDR2 SASEGT, per germline. CDR3 sequence: CASSDGTEGDGYTF. For the CDR3, the DNA is TGTGCCAGCAGTGACGGGACGGAAGGTGATGGCTACACCTTC.

This clonotype was seen just once. This sequence joins TRBV20-1 and TRBJ2-3; TRBD2 is a possible D gene (6 bases). Germline-derived CDR1 and CDR2 are DFQATT and SNEGSKA (reference sequence). The V end lost 6 bases, the J end lost 3 bases, and 22 bases lay between the germline ends. This CDR3 region has 16 residues. The CDR3 reads CSATRRSRGETDTQYF. The CDR3 DNA is TGCAGTGCCACCAGGAGGTCGCGGGGTGAAACAGATACGCAGTATTTT.

The CDR3 DNA reads as TGCGCCAGCAGCCAGTCAGTGGGCGGACTAGCGTACGAGCAGTACTTC. Its protein product is CASSQSVGGLAYEQYF. The chain combines TRBV5-1 with TRBJ2-7, with 9 bases aligning to TRBD2. This CDR3 has 16 residues. J gave up 4 bases and V 4 bases, and 12 bases lay outside the gene matches. The germline CDR1 and CDR2 sequences are SGHRS and YFSETQ. The entire variable domain, with the rest obtained from reference TRBV5-1 and TRBJ2-7, is as follows: KAGVTQTPRYLIKTRGQQVTLSCSPISGHRSVSWYQQTPGQGLQFLFEYFSETQRNKGNFPGRFSGRQFSNSRSEMNVSTLELGDSALYLCASSQSVGGLAYEQYFGPGTRLTVT.

The V gene is TRBV7-2, the J gene TRBJ2-5; no clear D gene. Trimming took 2 bases from V and 5 from J, leaving 6 bases between them. CDR3 size: 12 residues. Looked up from germline, CDR1 is SGHTA and CDR2 is FQGNSA. As DNA, the CDR3 is TGTGCCAGCAGCTTAAGCACGGAGACCCAGTACTTC. Translated, it gives CASSLSTETQYF.

This clonotype was detected ten times or more. This chain connects TRBV6-1 to TRBJ1-5; no firm D call. CDR3 length: 15 amino acids. V was cut by 5 bases and J by 3 bases, with 14 bases left in between. CDR1 and CDR2 from the germline V gene are MNHNS and SASEGT. In nucleotides, the CDR3 is TGTGCCAGCAGTCCGCAGGCGGGTTCCAATCAGCCCCAGCATTTT. Translated, it gives CASSPQAGSNQPQHF.

The V gene is TRBV29-1, the J gene TRBJ2-7; 8 bases map to TRBD1. Unmatched junction bases numbered 4, after V lost 3 bases and J lost 3 bases. CDR1 is SQVTM, CDR2 ANQGSEA, per germline. This CDR3 is built from 13 residues. The CDR3 spells CSVDGQGNYEQYF. CDR3 coding DNA: TGCAGCGTTGATGGACAGGGCAACTACGAGCAGTACTTC.

The rearrangement uses TRBV29-1 and TRBJ1-2; D not certain. This CDR3 contains 12 residues. Germline CDR1 is SQVTM and CDR2 is ANQGSEA. V lost 8 bases to trimming and J lost 6 bases, with 16 bases between them. Written as DNA, the CDR3 is TGCAGCTTGATGGCAGAGTCTAATGGCTACACCTTC. Its translation: CSLMAESNGYTF.

The V gene is TRBV5-1, the J gene TRBJ1-3, with D hard to call. This CDR3 comprises 14 residues. Germline V gene lookup returns CDR1 SGHRS and CDR2 YFSETQ. V was clipped by 0 bases and J by 4 bases, with 8 bases between them. The CDR3 DNA follows: TGCGCCAGCAGCTTGGGAGACGAGGGAAACACCATATATTTT. It translates to CASSLGDEGNTIYF.

The chain is built from TRBV20-1 and TRBJ2-7; 12 nucleotides align to TRBD2. The trim removed 3 bases at V and 0 bases at J, leaving 3 bases unmatched. The CDR3 runs 15 residues. Germline V gene lookup returns CDR1 DFQATT and CDR2 SNEGSKA (reference sequence). The CDR3 region has the DNA TGCAGTGCTAGTAAACTAGCGGGAGGCTCCTACGAGCAGTACTTC. This gives the protein CSASKLAGGSYEQYF.

This chain joins TRBV2 and TRBJ1-5; D might be TRBD1 (6 bases). Trimming pared 1 base from V and 6 bases from J, leaving 16 bases between. The CDR3 is 16 amino acids. Germline assignment: CDR1 SNHLY and CDR2 FYNNEI. The CDR3 coding sequence is TGTGCCAGCAGTGAAGTGGAGAGGGGGTTCGGTCAGCCCCAGCATTTT. Protein product: CASSEVERGFGQPQHF.

In its sample, this clonotype was seen once. The gene calls are TRBV7-3 and TRBJ1-6, with D possibly being TRBD1 (6 bases). Germline V CDR1 and CDR2: SGHTA, FQGTGA. CDR3 length: 15 amino acids. V dropped 5 bases and J dropped 10 bases, with 18 bases sitting between them. The CDR3 sequence: CASSTEQGPNSPLHF. The CDR3 DNA sequence: TGTGCCAGCAGCACCGAACAGGGACCCAACTCACCCCTCCACTTT.

The CDR3 DNA reads TGTGCCAGCTTAGGGCCAGGGTTCCAAGAGACCCAGTACTTC. This gives the protein CASLGPGFQETQYF. The V and J genes are TRBV7-2 and TRBJ2-5, with a weak D call TRBD1 (5 bases). Trimming cost V 8 bases and J 1 base, with 14 bases left between them. CDR1 is SGHTA, CDR2 FQGNSA, per germline. CDR3 length: 14 amino acids.

This clonotype was seen repeatedly, ten times or more. The chain is built from TRBV19 and TRBJ1-6; D is unresolved. Germline values: CDR1 LNHDA, CDR2 SQIVND (reference sequence). CDR3 length equals 14 residues. V lost 1 base, J lost 7 bases, and 8 bases lay in between. The chain's CDR3 is CASSIGDANSPLHF. The CDR3 region has the DNA TGTGCCAGTAGTATAGGAGACGCGAATTCACCCCTCCACTTT.

The rearrangement uses TRBV20-1 and TRBJ2-7; D remains unclear. Germline V gene sequence: CDR1 DFQATT, CDR2 SNEGSKA (reference sequence). The CDR3 contains 13 residues. V shed 3 bases and J shed 4 bases, with 13 bases lying between them. This CDR3 is CSASLRANYEQYF. The CDR3 DNA reads TGCAGTGCTAGCCTTCGGGCAAATTACGAGCAGTACTTC.

The V call is TRBV7-3, the J call TRBJ1-5; D remains ambiguous. The V end lost 5 bases, the J end lost 5 bases, and 10 bases lay between the germline ends. CDR3 length: 13 amino acids. CDR1 and CDR2 from the germline V gene are SGHTA and FQGTGA. As DNA, the CDR3 is TGTGCCAGCAGCCCTAGGATGGATCAGCCCCAGCATTTT. This codes for CASSPRMDQPQHF. The full variable domain, in which reference TRBV7-3 and TRBJ1-5 provide the parts outside the CDR3, is GAGVSQTPSNKVTEKGKYVELRCDPISGHTALYWYRQSLGQGPEFLIYFQGTGAADDSGLPNDRFFAVRPEGSVSTLKIQRTERGDSAVYLCASSPRMDQPQHFGDGTRLSIL.